The 11 T cell receptor beta chains presented below share a single source sample, sequenced in a study of technical replicates of blood from a handful of donors. Only in-frame clones appear in the TCRdb table, and some are missing; sequencing was by immunoSEQ multiplex PCR. The data show approximately 82,000 clones, with nearly 96% seen just once and 0.37% held by the top ten. The sequencing sample was made of T cells isolated from PBMCs. The source of these receptors is a human donor in good health.

The V gene is TRBV4-2, the J gene TRBJ1-1, with 9 bases identical to TRBD1. Unmatched junction bases numbered 6, after V lost 2 bases and J lost 8 bases. CDR3 size: 14 residues. Germline CDR1 LGHNA, CDR2 YNFKEQ. This chain's CDR3 is CASSQLAGTGEAFF. The CDR3 bases are TGTGCCAGCAGCCAACTGGCCGGGACAGGGGAAGCTTTCTTT.

The DNA for the CDR3 is TGCGCCAGCAGCCAAAACACCTGGGATACGCAGTATTTT. As protein: CASSQNTWDTQYF. The chain uses TRBV4-3 and TRBJ2-3; D unclear. Trimming took off 2 bases at V and 6 bases at J, with 9 bases between the two ends. The CDR3 runs 13 residues. CDR1 is LGHNA and CDR2 is YSLEER in the germline V gene.

This clone was recorded only once. CDR3 protein: CASSVGAQISGANVLTF. The CDR3 DNA reads TGTGCCAGCAGCGTAGGCGCACAGATCTCTGGGGCCAACGTCCTGACTTTC. The rearrangement uses TRBV9 and TRBJ2-6; D remains ambiguous. The CDR3 covers 17 residues. Germline V CDR1 and CDR2: SGDLS, YYNGEE. The V and J ends lost 0 bases and 0 bases respectively, with 10 bases between them.

The chain links TRBV2 to TRBJ2-7, with D possibly being TRBD1 (6 bases). Per the germline V gene, CDR1 is SNHLY and CDR2 is FYNNEI. V was trimmed by 11 bases and J by 5 bases, leaving 19 bases between them. This CDR3 comprises 13 residues. In DNA form, the CDR3 reads TGTGCCGTCCTTGGGGGCTCGAGGGACGAGCAGTACTTC. Encoded protein: CAVLGGSRDEQYF.

The V gene is TRBV28, the J gene TRBJ2-1, with unresolved D. The CDR3 is made up of 12 amino acids. V lost 2 bases and J 4 bases, leaving 3 bases between the germline ends. Germline V gene sequence: CDR1 MDHEN, CDR2 SYDVKM. The CDR3 spells CASSLQYNEQFF. DNA of the CDR3: TGTGCCAGCAGTTTACAATACAATGAGCAGTTCTTC. Full variable domain (remainder filled in from reference TRBV28 and TRBJ2-1): DVKVTQSSRYLVKRTGEKVFLECVQDMDHENMFWYRQDPGLGLRLIYFSYDVKMKEKGDIPEGYSVSREKKERFSLILESASTNQTSMYLCASSLQYNEQFFGPGTRLTVL.

The CDR3 spells CASSPRDSTYEQYF. CDR3 bases: TGTGCCAGCAGCCCCCGGGACAGCACCTACGAGCAGTACTTC. The chain recombines TRBV9 with TRBJ2-7; 7 bases are shared with TRBD1. With 4 bases clipped from V and 2 bases from J, the junction kept 6 bases outside the gene matches. This CDR3 region has 14 residues. From germline, CDR1 is SGDLS and CDR2 YYNGEE. Full variable domain (missing parts from reference TRBV9 and TRBJ2-7): DSGVTQTPKHLITATGQRVTLRCSPRSGDLSVYWYQQSLDQGLQFLIQYYNGEERAKGNILERFSAQQFPDLHSELNLSSLELGDSALYFCASSPRDSTYEQYFGPGTRLTVT.

This clone was seen more than once but under ten times. The chain links TRBV7-8 to TRBJ1-5, with TRBD1 identical over 9 bases. Germline lookup yields CDR1 SGHVS and CDR2 FQNEAQ. The trim removed 2 bases at V and 9 bases at J, leaving 8 bases unmatched. The CDR3 has 15 amino acids. CDR3 DNA sequence: TGTGCCAGCAGCTTACTAGGACAGGGGAGTTGGCCCCAGCATTTT. Encoded protein: CASSLLGQGSWPQHF. The full variable domain, rest sourced from reference TRBV7-8 and TRBJ1-5, is GAGVSQSPRYKVAKRGQDVALRCDPISGHVSLFWYQQALGQGPEFLTYFQNEAQLDKSGLPSDRFFAERPEGSVSTLKIQRTQQEDSAVYLCASSLLGQGSWPQHFGDGTRLSIL.

This clone was observed a single time. J is TRBJ1-1 and V is TRBV5-1; 8 nucleotides line up with TRBD1. Trimming removed 0 bases from V and 6 bases from J; junction bases left unmatched: 4. The V gene's germline CDR1 is SGHRS and CDR2 YFSETQ. The CDR3 has 14 residues. CDR3 DNA: TGCGCCAGCAGCTTGGCGACAGGGGTTGCTGAAGCTTTCTTT. It translates to CASSLATGVAEAFF. Supplemented by reference TRBV5-1 and TRBJ1-1, the full variable domain reads KAGVTQTPRYLIKTRGQQVTLSCSPISGHRSVSWYQQTPGQGLQFLFEYFSETQRNKGNFPGRFSGRQFSNSRSEMNVSTLELGDSALYLCASSLATGVAEAFFGQGTRLTVV.

The chain has TRBV6-1 and TRBJ2-1, with 16 bases fitting TRBD2. The CDR3 is made up of 19 amino acids. Looked up from germline, CDR1 is MNHNS and CDR2 is SASEGT. Germline trimming cut 3 bases from V and 8 bases from J; bases unmatched to any gene: 13. CDR3 DNA sequence: TGTGCCAGCAGTGATCGTCCTATGGGGACTAGCGGGAGGGTCGATGAGCAGTTCTTC. This gives the protein CASSDRPMGTSGRVDEQFF.

The J gene is TRBJ2-1, the V gene TRBV11-3; D is uncertain. The germline V and J ends were trimmed by 8 bases and 4 bases, with 12 bases remaining between them. The CDR3 has 13 amino acids. Germline loops: CDR1 SGHNT, CDR2 YENEEA. CDR3 DNA sequence: TGTGCCAGCGGCATCAACCGTTACAATGAGCAGTTCTTC. It specifies CASGINRYNEQFF.

The V call is TRBV19, the J call TRBJ1-5; D might be TRBD1 (5 bases). The CDR3 sequence is 15 residues long. V shed 3 bases and J shed 5 bases, with 14 bases lying between them. Germline loops: CDR1 LNHDA, CDR2 SQIVND (reference sequence). The CDR3 loop reads CASSMNGGSHQPQHF. DNA of the CDR3: TGTGCCAGTAGTATGAATGGGGGGAGCCATCAGCCCCAGCATTTT.